A single sample gave rise to the 13 T cell receptor beta chains below, sequenced in a study of CD8 T cells in cerebrospinal fluid in Alzheimer's disease. TCRdb re-called the 10x single-cell sequencing reads; every CDR3 protein appears as one record, without DNA. The sample includes about 1,500 distinct CDR3 sequences. Material: cerebrospinal fluid. The receptor set was obtained from a human donor with mild cognitive impairment.

Considering frequency, this clonotype is medium-sized (0.01 to 0.1%). The rearrangement uses TRBV27 and TRBJ2-3. The CDR3 totals 14 residues. Per germline, CDR1 MNHEY and CDR2 SMNVEV (reference sequence). This chain's CDR3 is CASCQDRTTDTQYF.

In terms of frequency, this clonotype is large (0.1 to 1%). The chain links TRBV7-6 to TRBJ1-2. CDR1 and CDR2 (germline): SGHVS, FNYEAQ. This CDR3 has 13 amino acids. The CDR3 here is CASSLEGESGYTF.

This clonotype is deemed medium-sized by its frequency. V gene TRBV5-1 combines with J gene TRBJ2-5; TCRdb reports TRBD2, a call that lacks DNA to check it against. This CDR3 spans 17 amino acids. Germline-derived CDR1 and CDR2 are SGHRS and YFSETQ. CDR3 amino acids: CASSLELAGGRKETQYF.

Judged by frequency, this clonotype is medium-sized. V and J are TRBV29-1 and TRBJ2-3; TCRdb returns TRBD1, unconfirmable since there is no DNA. This CDR3 is built from 12 residues. The V gene's germline CDR1 is SQVTM and CDR2 ANQGSEA. The CDR3 region is CSAGQGTDTQYF.

This clonotype is labeled medium-sized based on frequency. The V call is TRBV5-1, the J call TRBJ2-3. Per germline, CDR1 SGHRS and CDR2 YFSETQ. This CDR3 contains 12 residues. This CDR3 reads CASSFGVDTQYF.

This clonotype counts as medium-sized by frequency. The rearrangement joins TRBV5-1 to TRBJ2-7; TCRdb picks TRBD1, but there is no DNA to check that call. CDR3 length: 15 residues. The germline V gene has CDR1 SGHRS and CDR2 YFSETQ. CDR3 region: CASSLGQGVEYEQYF.

The J gene is TRBJ2-5, the V gene TRBV6-5; absent DNA, TCRdb's TRBD1 call cannot be checked. CDR3 length equals 15 residues. Per the germline V gene, CDR1 is MNHEY and CDR2 is SVGAGI. CDR3 protein: CASSYWDRRGETQYF.

V usage is TRBV19 and J usage is TRBJ2-1; no DNA is available, so the TRBD1 call from TCRdb remains unchecked. Per germline, CDR1 LNHDA and CDR2 SQIVND (reference sequence). CDR3 length: 17 residues. This CDR3 reads CASSKGTGHSSYNEQFF.

This clonotype is called medium-sized based on its frequency. The rearrangement joins TRBV13 to TRBJ2-2; TCRdb calls TRBD1, which cannot be checked without DNA. Germline CDR1 PRHDT, CDR2 FYEKMQ (reference sequence). This CDR3 is built from 15 residues. CDR3 protein: CASSHGQGITGELFF.

This clonotype is identified as medium-sized (0.01 to 0.1%) from frequency. This chain uses TRBV11-2 with TRBJ2-1; the TCRdb D gene call, TRBD2, has no DNA to confirm it. Germline V gives CDR1 SGHAT, CDR2 FQNNGV. This CDR3 is built from 15 residues. Here the CDR3 reads CASSSLIAGRNEQFF.

This clonotype counts as medium-sized by frequency. The V call is TRBV5-1, the J call TRBJ2-7; TCRdb lists TRBD1, though no DNA is available to test this call. The CDR3 runs 16 residues. Germline lookup yields CDR1 SGHRS and CDR2 YFSETQ. CDR3 region: CASSLGEQGKGYEQYF.

By frequency, this clonotype is large. The J gene is TRBJ2-7, the V gene TRBV14. The CDR3 loop spans 13 amino acids. CDR1 and CDR2 (germline): SGHDN, FVKESK. CDR3 loop: CASSQALKGEQYF.

This clonotype is identified as large from frequency. V gene TRBV4-1 combines with J gene TRBJ2-3; the TCRdb call, TRBD1, lacks DNA for checking. Germline V lookup: CDR1 MGHRA, CDR2 YSYEKL. This CDR3 region has 15 residues. The chain's CDR3 is CASSRSPRDGGTQYF.